These 24 T cell receptor beta chains share one sample of origin, sequenced in a study of blood T cell repertoires in COVID-19. Using immunoSEQ multiplex PCR, the repertoire was profiled, and TCRdb retains in-frame clones only, with some absent. The table records 270,000 or so clones, more than 80% of them present only once. Sample: PBMCs or T cells enriched from blood (not recorded which). These TCRs come from a woman in her twenties or thirties with acute COVID-19.

This clone was detected once. V and J are TRBV6-5 and TRBJ1-4; no reliable D call. Trimming removed 6 bases at V and 15 bases at J, with 23 bases between. The CDR3 contains 14 residues. Germline V CDR1 and CDR2: MNHEY, SVGAGI. CDR3 in amino acids: CASSNDRQALPLFF. In DNA form, the CDR3 reads TGTGCCAGCAGCAACGACCGGCAGGCCCTGCCCTTGTTTTTT.

This chain joins TRBV19 and TRBJ2-5, with 13 bases fitting TRBD2. Germline trimming cut 5 bases from V and 5 bases from J; bases unmatched to any gene: 8. The CDR3 loop spans 16 amino acids. Germline V gives CDR1 LNHDA, CDR2 SQIVND (reference sequence). The CDR3 DNA reads as TGTGCCAGTAGTCTCGCCGGGACTAGCGGGATTGAGACCCAGTACTTC. Protein sequence: CASSLAGTSGIETQYF.

J is TRBJ1-4 and V is TRBV4-3, with a possible D match to TRBD1 (5 bases). V gave up 1 base and J gave up 6 bases, with 9 bases separating them. The length of the CDR3 is 14 residues. Germline-derived CDR1 and CDR2 are LGHNA and YSLEER. The CDR3 loop is CASSQGGEDEKLFF. DNA of the CDR3: TGCGCCAGCAGCCAAGGGGGGGAAGATGAAAAACTGTTTTTT.

The gene calls are TRBV11-2 and TRBJ2-3; 9 bases fit TRBD2. The CDR3 spans 15 residues. Germline V gene data show CDR1 as SGHAT and CDR2 as FQNNGV. The J segment lost 7 bases and the V segment lost 0 bases, leaving 5 bases of the junction unmatched. CDR3 in DNA: TGTGCCAGCAGCTTAGATTCTAGCGGGATTAATACGCAGTATTTT. Amino acids: CASSLDSSGINTQYF.

This clone was recorded once. This chain joins TRBV27 and TRBJ1-1; D is possibly TRBD1 (5 bases). V was clipped by 5 bases and J by 0 bases, with 16 bases between them. The CDR3 covers 16 residues. CDR1 and CDR2 (germline): MNHEY, SMNVEV (reference sequence). The CDR3 nucleotides are TGTGCCAGCAGTGCGGGACGGATCCTCATGAACACTGAAGCTTTCTTT. Translation: CASSAGRILMNTEAFF.

This chain connects TRBV27 to TRBJ2-3, with D tentatively TRBD2 (5 bases). CDR1 and CDR2 (germline): MNHEY, SMNVEV (reference sequence). The CDR3 has 14 residues. V shed 3 bases and J shed 2 bases, with 9 bases lying between them. The CDR3 here is CASSLFRDTDTQYF. The CDR3 DNA follows: TGTGCCAGCAGTTTGTTCCGGGACACAGATACGCAGTATTTT.

V usage is TRBV18 and J usage is TRBJ2-7, with TRBD2 as a possible D gene (6 bases). CDR3 length equals 14 residues. V was pared by 4 bases and J by 2 bases, with 12 bases between. Per the germline V gene, CDR1 is KGHSH and CDR2 is LQKENI. The chain's CDR3 is CASSLGGEPYEQYF. The CDR3 nucleotides are TGTGCCAGCTCACTCGGAGGGGAACCCTACGAGCAGTACTTC. Looking up the rest from reference TRBV18 and TRBJ2-7 gives the full variable domain: NAGVMQNPRHLVRRRGQEARLRCSPMKGHSHVYWYRQLPEEGLKFMVYLQKENIIDESGMPKERFSAEFPKEGPSILRIQQVVRGDSAAYFCASSLGGEPYEQYFGPGTRLTVT.

The chain is built from TRBV19 and TRBJ2-5; no reliable D call. Germline CDR1 LNHDA, CDR2 SQIVND (reference sequence). The length of the CDR3 is 15 residues. V dropped 4 bases and J dropped 0 bases, with 12 bases sitting between them. Written as DNA, the CDR3 is TGTGCCAGTAGTACCTCGACACCGTACCAAGAGACCCAGTACTTC. Amino acid sequence: CASSTSTPYQETQYF.

V and J are TRBV4-3 and TRBJ1-4; TRBD1 might be the D (6 bases). Germline V CDR1 and CDR2: LGHNA, YSLEER. The CDR3 spans 16 residues. Trimming removed 0 bases at V and 0 bases at J, with 8 bases between. The DNA of the CDR3 is TGCGCCAGCAGCCAAGATAGGGGGACAACTAATGAAAAACTGTTTTTT. Protein sequence: CASSQDRGTTNEKLFF.

The V and J genes are TRBV24-1 and TRBJ2-5; D is unclear. The germline gives CDR1 KGHDR, CDR2 SFDVKD. V was cut by 7 bases and J by 0 bases, with 5 bases left in between. The CDR3 runs 12 residues. CDR3 sequence (DNA): TGTGCCACCAGCGACTACCAAGAGACCCAGTACTTC. Amino acid sequence: CATSDYQETQYF.

J is TRBJ2-7 and V is TRBV27; no clear D. The germline CDR1 and CDR2 sequences are MNHEY and SMNVEV (reference sequence). V gave up 7 bases and J gave up 2 bases, with 12 bases separating them. The CDR3 contains 13 residues. The CDR3 reads CASNPSGTYEQYF. The CDR3 bases are TGTGCCAGCAATCCTTCCGGTACCTACGAGCAGTACTTC.

The gene calls are TRBV5-1 and TRBJ1-3; unclear D gene. Germline CDR1 and CDR2: SGHRS and YFSETQ. V lost 0 bases, J lost 0 bases, and 7 bases lay in between. This CDR3 is built from 15 residues. The CDR3 here is CASSLESFSGNTIYF. The CDR3 DNA reads as TGCGCCAGCAGCTTGGAATCGTTCTCTGGAAACACCATATATTTT.

The chain uses TRBV28 and TRBJ1-4; D is unresolved. This CDR3 is built from 17 residues. Germline lookup yields CDR1 MDHEN and CDR2 SYDVKM. V lost 4 bases and J 4 bases, leaving 19 bases between the germline ends. The DNA for the CDR3 is TGTGCCAGCAGTTCCAACGGACTCCCTTTCTTTAATGAAAAACTGTTTTTT. Protein product: CASSSNGLPFFNEKLFF.

V and J are TRBV10-3 and TRBJ2-3, with a weak D call TRBD2 (5 bases). The V end lost 6 bases, the J end lost 2 bases, and 15 bases lay between the germline ends. Germline assignment: CDR1 ENHRY and CDR2 SYGVKD. The CDR3 totals 15 residues. CDR3 region: CAIRGPSGDTDTQYF. The CDR3 DNA reads as TGTGCCATCAGAGGACCCTCCGGGGACACAGATACGCAGTATTTT.

This rearrangement joins TRBV19 to TRBJ2-7; possibly TRBD2 for D (6 bases). Germline CDR1 reads LNHDA; CDR2 reads SQIVND (reference sequence). CDR3 size: 14 residues. V lost 5 bases and J 2 bases, leaving 13 bases between the germline ends. CDR3: CASSSGDGPYEQYF. CDR3 nucleotide sequence: TGTGCCAGTAGTTCGGGGGATGGACCCTACGAGCAGTACTTC.

The chain is built from TRBV14 and TRBJ2-7; the match to TRBD2 covers 7 bases. Trimming took 1 base from V and 1 from J; bases not matched to a gene: 10. The CDR3 totals 17 residues. Germline assignment: CDR1 SGHDN and CDR2 FVKESK. DNA of the CDR3: TGTGCCAGCAGCCAAGTCCGGGGGAGGGGTGAGTCCTACGAGCAGTACTTC. As protein: CASSQVRGRGESYEQYF. Together with reference TRBV14 and TRBJ2-7, the CDR3 gives the full variable domain: EAGVTQFPSHSVIEKGQTVTLRCDPISGHDNLYWYRRVMGKEIKFLLHFVKESKQDESGMPNNRFLAERTGGTYSTLKVQPAELEDSGVYFCASSQVRGRGESYEQYFGPGTRLTVT.

This chain connects TRBV4-3 to TRBJ1-1, with 8 nucleotides matching TRBD1. Germline assignment: CDR1 LGHNA and CDR2 YSLEER. This CDR3 region has 13 residues. Trimming cost V 3 bases and J 11 bases; bases outside gene matches: 8. CDR3 region: CASSQDRAAQAFF. CDR3 DNA: TGCGCCAGCAGCCAGGACAGGGCCGCGCAGGCTTTCTTT.

The chain joins TRBV14 to TRBJ2-7; D gene uncertain. Looked up from germline, CDR1 is SGHDN and CDR2 is FVKESK. The CDR3 runs 13 residues. V was trimmed by 5 bases and J by 2 bases, leaving 10 bases between them. CDR3 DNA: TGTGCCAGCAGCTATTTCACGGCCTACGAGCAGTACTTC. It translates to CASSYFTAYEQYF.

A few counts support this clone. The chain is built from TRBV6-2 or TRBV6-3 and TRBJ2-7; TRBD1 might be the D (5 bases). V was clipped by 2 bases and J by 5 bases, with 16 bases between them. Germline V CDR1 and CDR2: MNHEY, SVGEGT. The CDR3 is 15 residues long. The CDR3 loop is CASSYEVVRGHEQYF. The CDR3, as DNA: TGTGCCAGCAGTTACGAGGTAGTAAGGGGTCACGAGCAGTACTTC.

The rearrangement links TRBV7-2 to TRBJ1-1; D not resolved. The length of the CDR3 is 14 residues. V was trimmed by 4 bases and J by 1 base, leaving 10 bases between them. The germline V gene has CDR1 SGHTA and CDR2 FQGNSA. CDR3 protein: CASSSGRGNTEAFF. The CDR3 coding sequence is TGTGCCAGCAGCTCCGGGCGGGGGAACACTGAAGCTTTCTTT.

This clone was picked up one time. The V call is TRBV5-1, the J call TRBJ2-3; D may be TRBD2 (6 bases). This CDR3 has 15 amino acids. Germline V lookup: CDR1 SGHRS, CDR2 YFSETQ. V lost 0 bases, J lost 6 bases, and 14 bases lay in between. In DNA form, the CDR3 reads TGCGCCAGCAGCTTGGCCGGGAGTTCTGGGGATACGCAGTATTTT. Translated: CASSLAGSSGDTQYF.

This chain connects TRBV4-2 to TRBJ2-1, with TRBD2 matching over 9 bases. CDR3 length equals 20 residues. V was pared by 0 bases and J by 7 bases, with 19 bases of the junction left unmatched. The germline gives CDR1 LGHNA, CDR2 YNFKEQ. The DNA of the CDR3 is TGTGCCAGCAGCCAAGAGAATCGGGCGGGAGGGCCATTGCTTACGAATGAGCAGTTCTTC. This codes for CASSQENRAGGPLLTNEQFF.

Note on this clone: The same CDR3 arises from other DNA sequences in this sample as well. The rearrangement links TRBV29-1 to TRBJ2-7, with TRBD1 matching over 7 bases. Germline V gene data show CDR1 as SQVTM and CDR2 as ANQGSEA. J gave up 2 bases and V 6 bases, and 1 base lay outside the gene matches. CDR3 size: 11 residues. As DNA, the CDR3 is TGCAGCGTAACAGGGGCCTACGAGCAGTACTTC. Protein: CSVTGAYEQYF.

The chain recombines TRBV5-4 with TRBJ2-5; perhaps TRBD2 as D (5 bases). The V and J ends lost 0 bases and 0 bases respectively, with 15 bases between them. Germline CDR1 and CDR2: SGHNT and YYREEE (reference sequence). CDR3 length: 17 residues. The CDR3 region has the DNA TGTGCCAGCAGCTTGGCCGATGAGGGATGGGACCAAGAGACCCAGTACTTC. Translating gives CASSLADEGWDQETQYF.